The 7 T cell receptor beta chains below come from one sample, sequenced in a study of a mutant IDH1 vaccine in newly diagnosed glioma. Clones were sequenced by immunoSEQ multiplex PCR, and TCRdb holds only the in-frame ones, with some missing. The sample has some 44,000 clones, about 80% seen once. Time point given: week 35, safety follow-up. In the vaccine, a single dose held 300 ug of the mutant IDH1 20-mer peptide, along with topical imiquimod. These receptors' targets are unknown. Material: PBMCs, obtained from a glioma patient whose treatment included an IDH1 peptide vaccine. The receptors were gathered from a woman in her fifties or sixties with glioma.

The chain employs TRBV5-4 and TRBJ2-1, with 8 bases lining up with TRBD2. The CDR3 consists of 11 residues. Germline CDR1 SGHNT, CDR2 YYREEE (reference sequence). The DNA for the CDR3 is TGTTCAACCCGGGGGGGCACTGAGCAGTTCTTC. It specifies CSTRGGTEQFF. The variable domain in full, with the rest retrieved from reference TRBV5-4 and TRBJ2-1, is ETGVTQSPTHLIKTRGQQVTLRCSSQSGHNTVSWYQQALGQGPQFIFQYYREEENGRGNFPPRFSGLQFPNYSSELNVNALELDDSALYLCSTRGGTEQFFGPGTRLTVL.

This clone was counted a single time. This CDR3 reads CASSSGQEQETQYF. The CDR3 DNA reads TGTGCCAGCAGCTCGGGACAGGAACAAGAGACCCAGTACTTC. The rearrangement uses TRBV7-2 and TRBJ2-5; the match to TRBD1 covers 8 bases. With V trimmed by 4 bases and J by 2 bases, 3 bases remained unmatched. The length of the CDR3 is 14 residues. The germline V gene has CDR1 SGHTA and CDR2 FQGNSA.

CDR3 DNA sequence: TGTGCCAGCAGCTTGGGAGAAACAGATACGCAGTATTTT. Translating gives CASSLGETDTQYF. This sequence joins TRBV5-4 and TRBJ2-3; no firm D call. The CDR3 spans 13 residues. Trimming left V 0 bases short and J 3 bases short, with 5 bases between. Germline V lookup: CDR1 SGHNT, CDR2 YYREEE (reference sequence).

This clone showed up just a few times. This chain links TRBV5-1 with TRBJ1-1; D is unresolved. The germline V and J ends were trimmed by 2 bases and 3 bases, with 8 bases remaining between them. The CDR3 sequence is 13 residues long. Germline CDR1 and CDR2: SGHRS and YFSETQ. The CDR3 spells CASSFQTDTEAFF. In DNA, the CDR3 is TGCGCCAGCAGCTTTCAAACCGACACTGAAGCTTTCTTT.

The V call is TRBV11-2, the J call TRBJ2-5, with 11 bases aligning to TRBD2. V was clipped by 5 bases and J by 5 bases; unmatched bases: 7. The CDR3 is made up of 15 amino acids. Germline V gene sequence: CDR1 SGHAT, CDR2 FQNNGV. The CDR3 bases are TGTGCCAGCAGCCTAGCGGGGGGAACTGGTGAGACCCAGTACTTC. Its protein is CASSLAGGTGETQYF.

The V and J genes are TRBV5-5 and TRBJ2-7; tentatively, D is TRBD2 (6 bases). V lost 6 bases to trimming and J lost 2 bases, with 21 bases between them. Germline values: CDR1 SGHKS, CDR2 YYEKEE (reference sequence). The CDR3 is made up of 16 amino acids. The CDR3 here is CASIPHGSSGAYEQYF. The CDR3 DNA follows: TGTGCCAGCATCCCCCATGGATCGTCGGGGGCCTACGAGCAGTACTTC.

This rearrangement joins TRBV4-3 to TRBJ2-5; 8 nucleotides line up with TRBD2. J was trimmed by 1 base and V by 0 bases; bases with no gene match: 7. Germline V gene lookup returns CDR1 LGHNA and CDR2 YSLEER. CDR3 length: 17 residues. CDR3 DNA: TGCGCCAGCAGCCAAGATAGGTGGGCGGGGGGCCAAGAGACCCAGTACTTC. This encodes CASSQDRWAGGQETQYF.